This T cell receptor beta chain is drawn from a study of beta chain features in type 1 diabetes. Whole-study context: Age and gender were similar between patients and healthy donors, as were cell yields. All of the samples together had roughly 110 million sorted cells examined.

Isolated RNA was reverse transcribed in full, so expressed TCRB transcripts were sequenced. Sequencing of naive, central memory and regulatory T cell samples gave an average of roughly 4 million reads. The table came from immunoSEQ multiplex PCR; TCRdb's copy has only in-frame clones and leaves some out. In the table there are 600,000 or so clones, about an eighth of which are singletons. V was pared by 0 bases and J by 2 bases, with 4 bases of the junction left unmatched. CDR3 length: 16 amino acids. Germline V gene sequence: CDR1 MNHEY, CDR2 SVGAGI. General study findings and limits: Among patients with Type 1 diabetes, TCRB CDR3s were moderately but significantly shorter in every one of the four CD4+ subsets.

Turning to this clone: Its antigen is still unknown.

Sequenced input: naive CD4+ T cells from blood. This clonotype originated in a man between 18 and 29 years old with type 1 diabetes. The chain combines TRBV6-5 with TRBJ2-3, with 8 nucleotides matching TRBD2. CDR3 DNA sequence: TGTGCCAGCAGTTACTCCCGCGGGGGGACCACAGATACGCAGTATTTT. It specifies CASSYSRGGTTDTQYF.